This TCR beta chain originates from a study of T cells in Graves' hyperthyroidism and ophthalmopathy. General study results and limits: Most expanded thyroid clonotypes above 0.001 recurred in blood.

About this clonotype: What it binds is not known.

The source material, RNA transcripts, was used to amplify TCR beta CDR3 regions. First-round RT-PCR targeting the TCR CDR3 was performed with the HTBI primer set. A single record per CDR3 protein comes from TCRdb applying MiXCR to the multiplex PCR reads. Of about 610,000 distinct CDR3 sequences in the sample, approximately 14% were seen once. The V and J ends lost 11 bases and 0 bases respectively, with 16 bases between them. The length of the CDR3 is 15 residues. Germline CDR1 and CDR2: MDHEN and SYDVKM. The sample taken for sequencing was blood. The chain joins TRBV28 to TRBJ2-2; D perhaps matches TRBD2 (6 bases). The origin of this receptor is a woman aged 40 to 49 with Graves' ophthalmopathy. The chain's CDR3 is CAGAGRTANTGELFF. For the CDR3, the DNA is TGTGCCGGGGCGGGGCGCACAGCGAACACCGGGGAGCTGTTTTTT.